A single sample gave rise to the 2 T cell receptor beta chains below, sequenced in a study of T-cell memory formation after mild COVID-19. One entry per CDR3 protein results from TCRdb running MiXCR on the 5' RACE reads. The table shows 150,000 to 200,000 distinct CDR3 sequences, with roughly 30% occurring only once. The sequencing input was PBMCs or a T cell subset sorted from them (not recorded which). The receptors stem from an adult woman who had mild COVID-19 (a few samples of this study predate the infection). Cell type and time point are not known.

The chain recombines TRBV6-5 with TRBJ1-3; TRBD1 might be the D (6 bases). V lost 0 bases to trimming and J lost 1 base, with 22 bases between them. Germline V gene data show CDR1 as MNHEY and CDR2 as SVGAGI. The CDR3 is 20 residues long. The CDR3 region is CASSYSYFAAGVSSGNTIYF. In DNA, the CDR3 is TGTGCCAGCAGTTACTCCTATTTCGCGGCAGGGGTTAGTTCTGGAAACACCATATATTTT.

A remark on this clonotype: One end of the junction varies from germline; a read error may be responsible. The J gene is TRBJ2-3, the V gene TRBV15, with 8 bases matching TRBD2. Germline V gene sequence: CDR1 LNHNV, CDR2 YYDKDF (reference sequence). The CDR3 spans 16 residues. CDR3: CATSRDSGIATGTQYF. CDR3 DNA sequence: TGTGCCACCAGCAGAGATAGCGGGATTGCCACAGGTACGCAGTATTTT.